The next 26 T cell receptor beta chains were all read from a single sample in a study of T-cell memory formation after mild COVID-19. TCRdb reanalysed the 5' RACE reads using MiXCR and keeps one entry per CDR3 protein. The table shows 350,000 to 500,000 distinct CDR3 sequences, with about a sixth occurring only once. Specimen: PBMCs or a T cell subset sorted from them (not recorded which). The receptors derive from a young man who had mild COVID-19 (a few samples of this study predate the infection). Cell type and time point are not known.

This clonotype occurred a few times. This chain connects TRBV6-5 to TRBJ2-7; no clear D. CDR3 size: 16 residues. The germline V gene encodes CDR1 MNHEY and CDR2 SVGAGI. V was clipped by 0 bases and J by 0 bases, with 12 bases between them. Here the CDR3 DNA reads TGTGCCAGCAGTTACTCAGGCACCTTAAGCTCCTACGAGCAGTACTTC. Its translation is CASSYSGTLSSYEQYF.

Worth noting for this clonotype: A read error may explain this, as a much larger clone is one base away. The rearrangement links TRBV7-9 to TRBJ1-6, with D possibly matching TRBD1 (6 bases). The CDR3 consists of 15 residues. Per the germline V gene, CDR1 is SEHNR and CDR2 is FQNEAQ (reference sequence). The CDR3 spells CASSLAGARSSPIHF. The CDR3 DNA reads TGTGCCAGCAGCTTGGCAGGGGCGCGGAGCTCACCCATCCACTTT.

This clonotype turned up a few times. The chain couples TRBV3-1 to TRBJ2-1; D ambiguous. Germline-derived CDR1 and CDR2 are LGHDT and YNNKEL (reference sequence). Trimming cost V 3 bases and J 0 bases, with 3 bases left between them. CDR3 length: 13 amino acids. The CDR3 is CASSHSSYNEQFF. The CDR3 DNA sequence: TGTGCCAGCAGCCATAGCTCCTACAATGAGCAGTTCTTC.

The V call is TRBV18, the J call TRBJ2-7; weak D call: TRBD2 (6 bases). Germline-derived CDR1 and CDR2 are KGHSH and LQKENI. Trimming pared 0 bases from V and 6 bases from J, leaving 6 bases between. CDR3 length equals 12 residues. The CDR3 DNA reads TGTGCCAGCTCACCACCCGGGGGCGAGCAGTACGTC. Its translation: CASSPPGGEQYV.

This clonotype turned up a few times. CDR3 DNA sequence: TGTGCCAGCAGTGAAGCGCTTCCTGTAGTCAATGAAAAACTGTTTTTT. This codes for CASSEALPVVNEKLFF. The V gene is TRBV6-1, the J gene TRBJ1-4; D remains unclear. The CDR3 extends over 16 amino acids. Looked up from germline, CDR1 is MNHNS and CDR2 is SASEGT. The ends were cut back, 0 bases at V and 5 bases at J, with 13 bases in the middle.

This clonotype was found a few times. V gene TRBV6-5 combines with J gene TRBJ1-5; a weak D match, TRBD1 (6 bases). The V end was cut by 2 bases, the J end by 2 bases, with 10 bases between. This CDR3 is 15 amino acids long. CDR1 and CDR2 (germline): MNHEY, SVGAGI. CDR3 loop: CASSYKGGGNQPQHF. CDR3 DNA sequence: TGTGCCAGCAGTTACAAGGGGGGAGGCAATCAGCCCCAGCATTTT.

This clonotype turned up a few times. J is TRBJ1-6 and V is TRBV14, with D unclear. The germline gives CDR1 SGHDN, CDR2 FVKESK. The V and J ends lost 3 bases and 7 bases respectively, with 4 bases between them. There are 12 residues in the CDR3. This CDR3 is CASSHYNSPLHF. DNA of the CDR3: TGTGCCAGCAGCCATTACAATTCACCCCTCCACTTT.

The CDR3: CASSLRVKQGQFF. The CDR3 coding sequence is TGTGCCAGCAGCTTAAGAGTAAAACAGGGGCAGTTCTTC. The chain uses TRBV11-1 and TRBJ2-1; perhaps TRBD1 as D (6 bases). V shed 2 bases and J shed 12 bases, with 14 bases lying between them. This CDR3 region has 13 residues. CDR1 and CDR2 from the germline V gene are SGHAT and FQDESV (reference sequence).

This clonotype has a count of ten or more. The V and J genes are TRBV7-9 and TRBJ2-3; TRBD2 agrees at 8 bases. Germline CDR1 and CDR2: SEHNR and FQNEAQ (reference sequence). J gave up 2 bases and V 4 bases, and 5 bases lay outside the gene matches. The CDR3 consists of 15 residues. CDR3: CASSSPAGDTDTQYF. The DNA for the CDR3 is TGTGCCAGCAGCTCACCAGCGGGGGACACAGATACGCAGTATTTT.

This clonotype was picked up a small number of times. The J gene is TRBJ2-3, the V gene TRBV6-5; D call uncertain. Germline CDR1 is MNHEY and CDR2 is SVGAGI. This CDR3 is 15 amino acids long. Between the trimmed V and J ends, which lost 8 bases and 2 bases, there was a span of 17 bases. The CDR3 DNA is TGTGCCAGCGCGCTTAGTGGAACCGCCACAGATACGCAGTATTTT. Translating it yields CASALSGTATDTQYF.

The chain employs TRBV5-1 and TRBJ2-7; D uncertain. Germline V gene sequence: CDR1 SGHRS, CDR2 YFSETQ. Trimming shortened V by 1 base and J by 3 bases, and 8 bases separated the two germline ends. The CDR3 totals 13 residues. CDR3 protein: CASSLWTGYEQYV. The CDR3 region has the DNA TGCGCCAGCAGCTTGTGGACGGGCTACGAGCAGTACGTC.

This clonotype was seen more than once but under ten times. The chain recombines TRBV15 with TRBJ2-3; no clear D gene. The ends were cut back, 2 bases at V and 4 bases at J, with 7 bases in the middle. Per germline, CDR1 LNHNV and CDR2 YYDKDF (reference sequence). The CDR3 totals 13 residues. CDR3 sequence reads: CATSRRNADTQYF. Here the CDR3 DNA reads TGTGCCACCAGCAGAAGGAATGCAGATACGCAGTATTTT. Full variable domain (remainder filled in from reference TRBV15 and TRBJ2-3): DAMVIQNPRYQVTQFGKPVTLSCSQTLNHNVMYWYQQKSSQAPKLLFHYYDKDFNNEADTPDNFQSRRPNTSFCFLDIRSPGLGDTAMYLCATSRRNADTQYFGPGTRLTVL.

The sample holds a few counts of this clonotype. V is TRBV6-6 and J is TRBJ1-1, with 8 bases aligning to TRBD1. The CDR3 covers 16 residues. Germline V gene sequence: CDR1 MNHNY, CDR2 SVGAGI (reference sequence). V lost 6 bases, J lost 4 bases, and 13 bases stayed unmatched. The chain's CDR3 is CASRQDRGRGITEAFF. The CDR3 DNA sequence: TGTGCCAGCAGGCAAGACAGGGGTCGTGGTATCACTGAAGCTTTCTTT.

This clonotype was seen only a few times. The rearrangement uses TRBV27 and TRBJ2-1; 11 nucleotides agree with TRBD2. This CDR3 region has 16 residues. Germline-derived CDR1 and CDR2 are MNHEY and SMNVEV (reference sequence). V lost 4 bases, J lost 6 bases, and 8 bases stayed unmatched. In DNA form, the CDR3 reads TGTGCCAGCAGTTACCTAGCGGGGGGACCCCTCAATGAGCAGTTCTTC. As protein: CASSYLAGGPLNEQFF.

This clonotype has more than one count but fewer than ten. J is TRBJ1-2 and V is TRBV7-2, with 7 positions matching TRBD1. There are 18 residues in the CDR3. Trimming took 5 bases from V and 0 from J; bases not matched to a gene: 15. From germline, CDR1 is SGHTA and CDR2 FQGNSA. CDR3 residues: CASSPHQGGGFTNYGYTF. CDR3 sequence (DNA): TGTGCCAGCAGCCCCCATCAGGGGGGCGGTTTTACTAACTATGGCTACACCTTC.

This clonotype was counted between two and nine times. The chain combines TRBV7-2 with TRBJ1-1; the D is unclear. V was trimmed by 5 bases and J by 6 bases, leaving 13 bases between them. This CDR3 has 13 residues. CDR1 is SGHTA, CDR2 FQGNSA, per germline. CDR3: CASSPRGPAEAFF. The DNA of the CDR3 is TGTGCCAGCAGCCCGCGCGGCCCCGCTGAAGCTTTCTTT.

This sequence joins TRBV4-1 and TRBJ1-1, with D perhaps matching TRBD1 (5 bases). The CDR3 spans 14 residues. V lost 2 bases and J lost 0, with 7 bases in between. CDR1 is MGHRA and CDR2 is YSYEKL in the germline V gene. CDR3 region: CASSQRGVNTEAFF. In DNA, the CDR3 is TGCGCCAGCAGCCAACGGGGGGTGAACACTGAAGCTTTCTTT.

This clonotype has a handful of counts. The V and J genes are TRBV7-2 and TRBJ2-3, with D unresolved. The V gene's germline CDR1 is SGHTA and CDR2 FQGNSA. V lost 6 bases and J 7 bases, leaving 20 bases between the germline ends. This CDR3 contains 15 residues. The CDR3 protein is CASSFVRTEANTQYF. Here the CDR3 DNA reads TGTGCCAGCAGTTTTGTCCGTACCGAAGCCAATACGCAGTATTTT.

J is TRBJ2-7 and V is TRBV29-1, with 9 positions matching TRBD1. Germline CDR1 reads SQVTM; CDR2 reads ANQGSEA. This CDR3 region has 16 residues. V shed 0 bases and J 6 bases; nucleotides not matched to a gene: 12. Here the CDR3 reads CSVEERGTGLRGEQYF. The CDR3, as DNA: TGCAGCGTTGAAGAAAGAGGGACAGGGCTTAGAGGCGAGCAGTACTTC.

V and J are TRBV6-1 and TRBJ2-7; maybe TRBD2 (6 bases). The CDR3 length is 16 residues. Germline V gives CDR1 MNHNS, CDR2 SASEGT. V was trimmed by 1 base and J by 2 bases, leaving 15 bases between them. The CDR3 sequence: CASSEGGGGAPYEQYF. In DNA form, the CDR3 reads TGTGCCAGCAGTGAAGGAGGCGGAGGGGCACCCTACGAGCAGTACTTC.

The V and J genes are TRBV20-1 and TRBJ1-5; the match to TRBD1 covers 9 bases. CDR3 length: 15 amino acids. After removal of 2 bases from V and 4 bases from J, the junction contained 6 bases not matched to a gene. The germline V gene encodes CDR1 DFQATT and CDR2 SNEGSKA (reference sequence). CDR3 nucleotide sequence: TGCAGTGCTAGAAAACCGGGACAGGGAAATCAGCCCCAGCATTTT. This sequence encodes CSARKPGQGNQPQHF.

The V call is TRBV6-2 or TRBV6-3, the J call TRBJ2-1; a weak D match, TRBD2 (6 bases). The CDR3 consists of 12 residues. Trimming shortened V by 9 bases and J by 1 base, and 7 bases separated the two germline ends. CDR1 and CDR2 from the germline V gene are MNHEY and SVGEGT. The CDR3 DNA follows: TGTGCCAGTGGGACTTCCTACAATGAGCAGTTCTTC. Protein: CASGTSYNEQFF.

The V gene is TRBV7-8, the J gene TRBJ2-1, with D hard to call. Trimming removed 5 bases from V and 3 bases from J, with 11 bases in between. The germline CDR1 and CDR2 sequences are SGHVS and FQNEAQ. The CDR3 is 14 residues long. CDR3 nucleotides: TGTGCCAGCAGCAAGGCCCCCGTCTACAATGAGCAGTTCTTC. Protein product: CASSKAPVYNEQFF.

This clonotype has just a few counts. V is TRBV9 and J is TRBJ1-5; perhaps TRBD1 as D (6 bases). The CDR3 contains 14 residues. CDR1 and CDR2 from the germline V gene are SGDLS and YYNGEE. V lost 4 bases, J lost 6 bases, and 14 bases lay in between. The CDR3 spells CASSPGGGGQPQHF. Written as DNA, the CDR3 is TGTGCCAGCAGCCCAGGAGGAGGGGGTCAGCCCCAGCATTTT.

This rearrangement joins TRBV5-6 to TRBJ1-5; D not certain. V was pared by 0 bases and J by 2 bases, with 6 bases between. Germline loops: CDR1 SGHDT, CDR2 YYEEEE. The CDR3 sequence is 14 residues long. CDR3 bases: TGTGCCAGCAGCTTGGTTCACGGCAATCAGCCCCAGCATTTT. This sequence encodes CASSLVHGNQPQHF.

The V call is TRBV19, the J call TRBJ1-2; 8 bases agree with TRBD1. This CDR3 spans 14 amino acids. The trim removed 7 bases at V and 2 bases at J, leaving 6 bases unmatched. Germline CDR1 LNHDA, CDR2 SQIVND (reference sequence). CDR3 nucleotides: TGTGCCAGTACCCCGTGGACAGGGAACTATGGCTACACCTTC. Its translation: CASTPWTGNYGYTF.